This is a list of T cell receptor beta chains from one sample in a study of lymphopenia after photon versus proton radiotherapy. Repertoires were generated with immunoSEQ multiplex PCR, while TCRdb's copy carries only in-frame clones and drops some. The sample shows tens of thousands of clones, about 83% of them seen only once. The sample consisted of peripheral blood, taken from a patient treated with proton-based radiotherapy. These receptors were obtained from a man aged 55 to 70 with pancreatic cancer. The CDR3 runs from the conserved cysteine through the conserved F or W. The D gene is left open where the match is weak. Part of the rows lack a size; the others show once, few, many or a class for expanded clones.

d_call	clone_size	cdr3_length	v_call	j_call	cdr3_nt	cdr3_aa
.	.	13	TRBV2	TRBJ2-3	TGTGCCAGCAGCGTGACTAGCACAGATACGCAGTATTTT	CASSVTSTDTQYF
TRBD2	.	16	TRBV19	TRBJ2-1	TGTGCCAGTAGGACTAGCGGGAGGGACACTATCAATGAGCAGTTCTTC	CASRTSGRDTINEQFF
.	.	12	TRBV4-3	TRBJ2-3	TGCGCCAGCAGCCAAGGGGGGGATACGCAGTATTTT	CASSQGGDTQYF
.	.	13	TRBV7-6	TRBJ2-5	TGTGCCAGCAGCTTAGCGGACCGGGAGACCCAGTACTTC	CASSLADRETQYF
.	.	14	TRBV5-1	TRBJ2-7	TGCGCCAGCAGCTTGTCAGTTACCTCCTACGAGCAGTACTTC	CASSLSVTSYEQYF
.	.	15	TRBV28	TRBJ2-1	TGTGCCAGCAATGCACCCGTGGACTCCTACAATGAGCAGTTCTTC	CASNAPVDSYNEQFF
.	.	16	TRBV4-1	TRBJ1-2	TGCGCCAGCAGCCAAGCGGGAACAGGGAGCCACTATGGCTACACCTTC	CASSQAGTGSHYGYTF
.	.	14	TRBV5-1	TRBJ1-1	TGCGCCAGCAGCTTGGGCGGCGCGGGGACTGAAGCTTTCTTT	CASSLGGAGTEAFF
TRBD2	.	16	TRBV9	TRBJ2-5	TGTGCCAGCAGCCCCCAAGGGCGGGAGGGCCAAGAGACCCAGTACTTC	CASSPQGREGQETQYF
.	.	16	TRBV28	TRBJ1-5	TGTGCCAGCAGTTCCAAGGGAGGGTGGGGGGTTCAGCCCCAGCATTTT	CASSSKGGWGVQPQHF
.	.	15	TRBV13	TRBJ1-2	TGTGCCAGCAGCCGTTTAATCGACAGTGCCTATGGCTACACCTTC	CASSRLIDSAYGYTF
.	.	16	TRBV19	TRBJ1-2	TGTGCCAGTAGTATAGATTTAACAACCGGTAACTATGGCTACACCTTC	CASSIDLTTGNYGYTF
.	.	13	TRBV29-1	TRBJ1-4	TGCAGCGTTGAACGGGGCGGGGATGAAAAACTGTTTTTT	CSVERGGDEKLFF
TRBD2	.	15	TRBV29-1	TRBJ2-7	TGCAGCGCCCTCGGTAGCGGGATAAGCTCCTACGAGCAGTACTTC	CSALGSGISSYEQYF
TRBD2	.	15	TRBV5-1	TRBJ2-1	TGCGCCAGCAGCTTGACTAGCGGGAGTGTAGGTGAGCAGTTCTTC	CASSLTSGSVGEQFF
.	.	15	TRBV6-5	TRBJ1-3	TGTGCCAGCAGTTACCGGGGACGGTCTGGAAACACCATATATTTT	CASSYRGRSGNTIYF
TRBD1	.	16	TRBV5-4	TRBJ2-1	TGTGCCAGCAGCCGACCGGGACAGGGAGATACCAATGAGCAGTTCTTC	CASSRPGQGDTNEQFF
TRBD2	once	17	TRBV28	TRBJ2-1	TGTGCCACCTGGGGAGAATCTAGCGGGAGTCGCCACAATGAGCAGTTCTTC	CATWGESSGSRHNEQFF
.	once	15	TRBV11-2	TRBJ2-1	TGTGCCAGCAGGTCTTTGGAAGGCCGGAACAATGAGCAGTTCTTC	CASRSLEGRNNEQFF
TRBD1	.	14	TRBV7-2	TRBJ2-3	TGTGCCAGCAGCCCAAGGACAGGGGGCCATCAGCAGTATTTT	CASSPRTGGHQQYF
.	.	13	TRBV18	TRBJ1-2	TGTGCCAGCTCACCGTCGGACAACTATGGCTACACCTTC	CASSPSDNYGYTF
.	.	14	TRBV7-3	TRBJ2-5	TGTGCCAGCAGCTCCGGACGAGACCAAGAGACCCAGTACTTC	CASSSGRDQETQYF
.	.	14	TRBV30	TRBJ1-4	TGTGCCTGGAGTGCCGGGACGAGGAGTGAAAAACTGTTTTTT	CAWSAGTRSEKLFF
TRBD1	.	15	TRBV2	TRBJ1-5	TGTGCCAGCAGGAAGGACAGGGGGGATAATCAGCCCCAGCATTTT	CASRKDRGDNQPQHF